These 31 T cell receptor beta chains share one sample of origin, sequenced in a study of identical twins. TCRdb called the 5' RACE reads again in MiXCR, with one record for every CDR3 protein. Here the sample spans 1.5 million to 2 million distinct CDR3 sequences, around a third being singletons. The sequencing input was cord blood. Source of these receptors: a newborn girl in good health.

The V gene is TRBV18, the J gene TRBJ1-5, with D possibly matching TRBD1 (5 bases). There are 14 residues in the CDR3. Germline CDR1 and CDR2: KGHSH and LQKENI. The V gene lost 3 bases and the J gene lost 4 bases, with 10 bases spanning the gap. The CDR3 spells CASSPQGQNQPQHF. The CDR3 DNA sequence: TGTGCCAGCTCACCTCAGGGCCAAAATCAGCCCCAGCATTTT.

This chain uses TRBV4-2 with TRBJ2-3, with 14 bases that match TRBD2. V dropped 4 bases and J dropped 4; count of bases not matched to a gene: 7. This CDR3 has 17 amino acids. Per the germline V gene, CDR1 is LGHNA and CDR2 is YNFKEQ. The CDR3 DNA reads TGTGCCAGCAGCCCCCTGACTAGCGGGGGGGGTGCAGATACGCAGTATTTT. Residues: CASSPLTSGGGADTQYF.

The V gene is TRBV2, the J gene TRBJ2-3; D might be TRBD1 or TRBD2, each matching 5 bases. V lost 5 bases and J 3 bases, leaving 15 bases between the germline ends. CDR1 is SNHLY, CDR2 FYNNEI, per germline. This CDR3 region has 15 residues. The CDR3 coding sequence is TGTGCCAGCAGTCCAAAGTGGGGCGGGACAGATACGCAGTATTTT. Translation: CASSPKWGGTDTQYF.

The chain links TRBV30 to TRBJ1-4; unclear D gene. CDR3 size: 15 residues. Trimming shortened V by 4 bases and J by 8 bases, and 20 bases separated the two germline ends. Germline CDR1 is GTSNPN and CDR2 is SVGIG (reference sequence). In DNA form, the CDR3 reads TGTGCCTGGACGGGGTGGACTGAGATTCCAGAAAAACTGTTTTTT. Translating it yields CAWTGWTEIPEKLFF.

CDR3 region: CASSTPTGEGGYTF. CDR3 bases: TGTGCCAGCAGCACACCCACAGGGGAAGGCGGCTACACCTTC. J is TRBJ1-2 and V is TRBV13; 7 bases map to TRBD1. The CDR3 contains 14 residues. Germline V CDR1 and CDR2: PRHDT, FYEKMQ (reference sequence). The junction had 11 bases not matched to a gene; V was cut back by 5 bases and J by 8 bases.

J is TRBJ2-3 and V is TRBV24-1, with D perhaps TRBD1 (6 bases). CDR3 length equals 14 residues. Trimming pared 3 bases from V and 4 bases from J, leaving 10 bases between. Germline CDR1 is KGHDR and CDR2 is SFDVKD. CDR3 sequence: CATSDPRGSDTQYF. The CDR3 region has the DNA TGTGCCACCAGTGATCCCAGGGGATCAGATACGCAGTATTTT.

The rearrangement links TRBV5-1 to TRBJ1-1; 7 bases match TRBD1. The V gene end was trimmed by 4 bases and the J gene end by 4 bases; junction bases not matched to a gene: 7. The CDR3 is made up of 14 amino acids. The V gene's germline CDR1 is SGHRS and CDR2 YFSETQ. The CDR3 coding sequence is TGCGCCAGCAGCCCCGACCGACAGGGCACTGAAGCTTTCTTT. This translates into CASSPDRQGTEAFF.

A few counts support this clonotype. The J gene is TRBJ2-1, the V gene TRBV27; 10 bases agree with TRBD1. J gave up 5 bases and V 5 bases, and 9 bases lay outside the gene matches. The CDR3 extends over 16 amino acids. Germline V gene sequence: CDR1 MNHEY, CDR2 SMNVEV (reference sequence). The CDR3 reads CASSPHLDRGHNEQFF. CDR3 coding DNA: TGTGCCAGCAGTCCCCACCTAGACAGGGGGCACAATGAGCAGTTCTTC.

This clonotype has more than one count but fewer than ten. The chain links TRBV20-1 to TRBJ2-7; a possible D gene is TRBD2 (6 bases). V lost 3 bases and J lost 0, with 15 bases in between. Looked up from germline, CDR1 is DFQATT and CDR2 is SNEGSKA (reference sequence). CDR3 length equals 15 residues. For the CDR3, the DNA is TGCAGTGCTAGCCCCAGCGGGCCCCTCTCCTACGAGCAGTACTTC. The encoded protein is CSASPSGPLSYEQYF.

The rearrangement joins TRBV12-3 or TRBV12-4 to TRBJ2-5; 11 bases align to TRBD2. The CDR3 is 15 amino acids. The junction had 12 bases not matched to a gene; V was cut back by 3 bases and J by 12 bases. In DNA form, the CDR3 reads TGTGCCAGCAGTTTTACTAGCGGGGGCCAGACGCCTGAGTACTTC. Translated, it gives CASSFTSGGQTPEYF.

The chain joins TRBV28 to TRBJ2-3; 7 nucleotides match TRBD2. The CDR3 sequence is 17 residues long. V shed 2 bases and J 8 bases; nucleotides not matched to a gene: 16. Germline lookup yields CDR1 MDHEN and CDR2 SYDVKM. The CDR3 DNA sequence: TGTGCCAGCAGTTTAAGGGATTGGGCTAGCGGAGTAGGTACGCAGTATTTT. This sequence encodes CASSLRDWASGVGTQYF.

The chain couples TRBV5-1 to TRBJ1-2; TRBD1 might be the D (5 bases). The ends were cut back, 4 bases at V and 4 bases at J, with 14 bases in the middle. The length of the CDR3 is 14 residues. Germline CDR1 is SGHRS and CDR2 is YFSETQ. The CDR3 sequence: CASSTLQGPYGYTF. In nucleotides, the CDR3 is TGCGCCAGCAGCACTCTCCAGGGTCCCTATGGCTACACCTTC.

This chain joins TRBV5-1 and TRBJ2-1; the match to TRBD2 covers 8 bases. Germline values: CDR1 SGHRS, CDR2 YFSETQ. CDR3 length: 15 residues. With V trimmed by 1 base and J by 9 bases, 9 bases remained unmatched. The CDR3 spells CASSLSGSKSGEQFF. The CDR3, as DNA: TGCGCCAGCAGCTTGAGCGGGAGTAAGTCGGGTGAGCAGTTCTTC.

This clonotype was counted only a few times. V and J are TRBV27 and TRBJ2-3; D not resolved. Trimming took off 2 bases at V and 4 bases at J, with 7 bases between the two ends. CDR1 is MNHEY, CDR2 SMNVEV, per germline (reference sequence). This CDR3 is 13 amino acids long. The CDR3 DNA reads TGTGCCAGCAGTTTAAGGATTCCAGATACGCAGTATTTT. Translating it yields CASSLRIPDTQYF.

The chain is built from TRBV2 and TRBJ2-7; tentative D call: TRBD1 (5 bases). CDR1 and CDR2 from the germline V gene are SNHLY and FYNNEI. Between the trimmed V and J ends, which lost 6 bases and 3 bases, there was a span of 15 bases. The CDR3 totals 14 residues. The CDR3 reads CASSVSWGDYEQYF. The DNA for the CDR3 is TGTGCCAGCAGCGTAAGCTGGGGCGACTACGAGCAGTACTTC.

This clonotype has just a few counts. The rearrangement links TRBV24-1 to TRBJ1-1, with TRBD1 matching 8 bases. The junction had 17 bases not matched to a gene; V was cut back by 5 bases and J by 4 bases. The germline V gene has CDR1 KGHDR and CDR2 SFDVKD. CDR3 length: 18 residues. Written as DNA, the CDR3 is TGTGCCACCAGTGCTCCCCCTCAACCAGGGGGCGGGGGCACTGAAGCTTTCTTT. Protein sequence: CATSAPPQPGGGGTEAFF.

The CDR3 protein is CASSQVGGGYTF. DNA of the CDR3: TGTGCCAGCAGCCAAGTGGGTGGTGGCTACACCTTC. The chain has TRBV14 and TRBJ1-2; D gene unclear. CDR1 is SGHDN and CDR2 is FVKESK in the germline V gene. CDR3 length equals 12 residues. V was shortened by 1 base and J by 7 bases, with 7 bases between the two germline ends.

The V call is TRBV6-1, the J call TRBJ2-7; possible D gene TRBD1, 6 bases. Germline assignment: CDR1 MNHNS and CDR2 SASEGT. The CDR3 spans 13 residues. Trimming left V 7 bases short and J 3 bases short, with 13 bases between. The chain's CDR3 is CASTTGPFYEQYF. The CDR3, as DNA: TGTGCCAGCACGACAGGACCTTTCTACGAGCAGTACTTC.

This clonotype appeared a few times. The chain couples TRBV11-2 to TRBJ2-1; 11 bases line up with TRBD2. The CDR3 covers 14 residues. Germline assignment: CDR1 SGHAT and CDR2 FQNNGV. V shed 4 bases, J shed 9 bases, and the junction held 5 bases outside the gene matches. CDR3 amino acids: CASSSLAGGREQFF. The DNA for the CDR3 is TGTGCCAGCAGCTCTCTAGCGGGAGGACGTGAGCAGTTCTTC.

Of note for this clonotype: Compared with germline, one end of the junction differs, possibly owing to a read error. The genes are TRBV7-2 and TRBJ2-7; TRBD2 agrees at 9 bases. The CDR3 sequence is 16 residues long. Germline V CDR1 and CDR2: SGHTA, FQGNSA. CDR3 nucleotides: TGCGCCAGCAGCGCACGAACTAGCGGGTTCTCCTACGAGCAGTACTTC. Its translation: CASSARTSGFSYEQYF.

This rearrangement joins TRBV12-3 or TRBV12-4 to TRBJ1-6; D perhaps matches TRBD1 (5 bases). V was trimmed by 4 bases and J by 9 bases, leaving 22 bases between them. The CDR3 sequence is 17 residues long. In nucleotides, the CDR3 is TGTGCCAGCAGTTCCGATGGGAGGGGCAGGGACGGTTCACCCCTCCACTTT. This translates into CASSSDGRGRDGSPLHF.

Details on this clonotype: One base away lies a much larger clone, so this may be a sequencing read error. The genes are TRBV20-1 and TRBJ1-1; D remains ambiguous. The CDR3 is 12 residues long. The germline V gene has CDR1 DFQATT and CDR2 SNEGSKA (reference sequence). V dropped 2 bases and J dropped 0 bases, with 4 bases sitting between them. The CDR3 loop reads CSARQVNTEAFF. The CDR3, as DNA: TGCAGTGCTAGACAGGTGAACACTGAAGCTTTCTTT.

This chain links TRBV4-1 with TRBJ2-1; TRBD2 might be the D (5 bases). CDR1 is MGHRA and CDR2 is YSYEKL in the germline V gene. V gave up 0 bases and J gave up 0 bases, with 9 bases separating them. The CDR3 consists of 16 residues. The CDR3 is CASSQDLGSSYNEQFF. CDR3 DNA sequence: TGCGCCAGCAGCCAAGACCTAGGGAGCTCCTACAATGAGCAGTTCTTC.

This clonotype was counted once. This chain joins TRBV18 and TRBJ2-7; D might be TRBD1 (5 bases). Germline V lookup: CDR1 KGHSH, CDR2 LQKENI. The CDR3 contains 16 residues. Trimming took off 2 bases at V and 7 bases at J, with 21 bases between the two ends. The chain's CDR3 is CASSPSNGRVVNEQYF. The DNA of the CDR3 is TGTGCCAGCTCACCATCTAATGGCAGGGTGGTAAATGAGCAGTACTTC. The full variable domain, with the rest looked up from reference TRBV18 and TRBJ2-7, is NAGVMQNPRHLVRRRGQEARLRCSPMKGHSHVYWYRQLPEEGLKFMVYLQKENIIDESGMPKERFSAEFPKEGPSILRIQQVVRGDSAAYFCASSPSNGRVVNEQYFGPGTRLTVT.

The genes are TRBV14 and TRBJ1-2; D is possibly TRBD1 (6 bases). The germline V gene has CDR1 SGHDN and CDR2 FVKESK. This CDR3 has 15 residues. The V end lost 2 bases, the J end lost 6 bases, and 16 bases lay between the germline ends. The CDR3 DNA reads as TGTGCCAGCAGCCAACAGGGGAAGGGTGACCATGGCTACACCTTC. Its translation is CASSQQGKGDHGYTF.

The chain carries TRBV7-9 and TRBJ2-3; TRBD1 might be the D (6 bases). This CDR3 spans 15 amino acids. Germline values: CDR1 SEHNR, CDR2 FQNEAQ (reference sequence). Trimming removed 5 bases at V and 4 bases at J, with 16 bases between. The CDR3 sequence is CASSLRQDFSDTQYF. The CDR3 bases are TGTGCCAGCAGCCTTCGACAGGACTTCTCAGATACGCAGTATTTT.

The CDR3 here is CASSEADSTDTQYF. The CDR3 bases are TGTGCCAGCAGTGAAGCAGACAGCACAGATACGCAGTATTTT. The genes are TRBV2 and TRBJ2-3, with D unresolved. The CDR3 runs to 14 residues. V was trimmed by 0 bases and J by 0 bases, leaving 4 bases between them. Germline values: CDR1 SNHLY, CDR2 FYNNEI.

This clonotype has more than one count but fewer than ten. CDR3 protein: CASSQEPDRGGGYDGDEKLFF. The CDR3 coding sequence is TGTGCCAGCAGCCAAGAGCCGGACAGGGGAGGAGGTTATGATGGGGATGAAAAACTGTTTTTT. The chain carries TRBV4-2 and TRBJ1-4, with 9 bases that match TRBD1. J was trimmed by 6 bases and V by 0 bases; bases with no gene match: 20. The CDR3 runs to 21 residues. Germline loops: CDR1 LGHNA, CDR2 YNFKEQ.

A word on this clonotype: A much larger clone differs from this one at a single base, so this may be a read error. The V call is TRBV29-1, the J call TRBJ2-5; unclear D gene. The tail of the sequence fits TRBJ2-1 better, so the J call may be wrong. Germline V gives CDR1 SQVTM, CDR2 ANQGSEA. The CDR3 is 16 amino acids. This chain's CDR3 is CSVDCFRNTLKETQFF. The DNA for the CDR3 is TGCAGCGTTGACTGTTTCCGGAATACCCTTAAAGAGACCCAGTTCTTC.

As for this clonotype: Being one base from a much bigger clone, this may be a read error. This chain connects TRBV20-1 to TRBJ2-3, with 10 bases aligning to TRBD2. The V gene's germline CDR1 is DFQATT and CDR2 SNEGSKA (reference sequence). The CDR3 has 14 residues. CDR3 nucleotide sequence: TGCAGAGCTAGAGGGACTAGCGTACTGGATACGCAGTATTTT. Amino acid sequence: CRARGTSVLDTQYF.

The CDR3 region has the DNA TGTGCCAGCAGTTTATCGATCACAGGGACCTACGAGCAGTACTTC. Protein sequence: CASSLSITGTYEQYF. The chain links TRBV27 to TRBJ2-7; D possibly corresponds to TRBD1 (6 bases). This CDR3 region has 15 residues. Per germline, CDR1 MNHEY and CDR2 SMNVEV (reference sequence). Trimming took 0 bases from V and 2 from J, leaving 11 bases between them.